What follows are 22 T cell receptor beta chains derived from one specimen sequenced in a study of blood T cell repertoires in COVID-19. Profiling relied on immunoSEQ multiplex PCR, and the TCRdb table lists in-frame clones only, not all of them. Of around 260,000 clones in the sample, around 90% are singletons; the top ten hold 2% to 3%. Sequenced material: peripheral blood. These receptors came from a person aged 18 to 30 with COVID-19, enrolled during active disease.

This clone was counted a single time. Here the CDR3 reads CASSFPGGQTQYF. For the CDR3, the DNA is TGTGCCAGCAGTTTCCCAGGAGGTCAGACCCAGTACTTC. The chain employs TRBV27 and TRBJ2-5; D possibly corresponds to TRBD2 (5 bases). This CDR3 is 13 amino acids long. The V gene's germline CDR1 is MNHEY and CDR2 SMNVEV (reference sequence). The germline V and J ends were trimmed by 3 bases and 6 bases, with 11 bases remaining between them.

The chain joins TRBV19 to TRBJ1-1, with D tentatively TRBD1 (6 bases). Trimming left V 1 base short and J 1 base short, with 10 bases between. CDR1 is LNHDA, CDR2 SQIVND, per germline (reference sequence). This CDR3 comprises 15 residues. The CDR3 DNA reads TGTGCCAGTAGTATAGTGACAGGAGGGAACACTGAAGCTTTCTTT. It specifies CASSIVTGGNTEAFF.

The chain has TRBV27 and TRBJ2-7, with 8 bases matching TRBD1. The ends lost 7 bases at V and 6 bases at J; junction bases unmatched: 11. Germline CDR1 reads MNHEY; CDR2 reads SMNVEV (reference sequence). The CDR3 runs to 14 residues. CDR3 DNA: TGTGCCAGCACCTCAGGGGGCAATACCATCGAGCAGTACTTC. Residues: CASTSGGNTIEQYF.

A single count supports this clone. The V gene is TRBV7-2, the J gene TRBJ1-5; 9 bases align to TRBD1. Looked up from germline, CDR1 is SGHTA and CDR2 is FQGNSA. The CDR3 loop spans 15 amino acids. After removal of 6 bases from V and 6 bases from J, the junction contained 9 bases not matched to a gene. CDR3 bases: TGTGCCAGCAGTTCCGGGACAGGGTTCGGTCAGCCCCAGCATTTT. Translated: CASSSGTGFGQPQHF.

The chain has TRBV7-2 and TRBJ2-3; TRBD2 matches at 13 bases. The CDR3 extends over 16 amino acids. Germline V gene data show CDR1 as SGHTA and CDR2 as FQGNSA. V dropped 4 bases and J dropped 3; count of bases not matched to a gene: 4. The CDR3 spells CASSSRTSGSTDTQYF. In DNA, the CDR3 is TGTGCCAGCAGCTCCCGGACTAGCGGGAGTACAGATACGCAGTATTTT. The full variable domain, its missing parts supplied by reference TRBV7-2 and TRBJ2-3, is GAGVSQSPSNKVTEKGKDVELRCDPISGHTALYWYRQSLGQGLEFLIYFQGNSAPDKSGLPSDRFSAERTGGSVSTLTIQRTQQEDSAVYLCASSSRTSGSTDTQYFGPGTRLTVL.

This chain joins TRBV7-9 and TRBJ2-7; D is unresolved. Trimming shortened V by 5 bases and J by 4 bases, and 6 bases separated the two germline ends. Germline V gene data show CDR1 as SEHNR and CDR2 as FQNEAQ (reference sequence). The CDR3 is made up of 11 amino acids. CDR3 sequence reads: CASSPVYEQYF. Here the CDR3 DNA reads TGTGCCAGCAGCCCCGTTTACGAGCAGTACTTC.

V is TRBV7-2 and J is TRBJ2-1; 12 bases are shared with TRBD2. Germline trimming cut 10 bases from V and 7 bases from J; bases unmatched to any gene: 11. Germline assignment: CDR1 SGHTA and CDR2 FQGNSA. The CDR3 spans 15 residues. CDR3 sequence reads: CATRASGRALNEQFF. The CDR3 DNA follows: TGTGCCACCCGGGCTAGCGGGAGGGCCCTTAATGAGCAGTTCTTC.

The chain carries TRBV5-4 and TRBJ2-3, with 8 bases lining up with TRBD1. The CDR3 covers 14 residues. The V gene's germline CDR1 is SGHNT and CDR2 YYREEE (reference sequence). Trimming cost V 2 bases and J 4 bases; bases outside gene matches: 3. CDR3 loop: CASSLGQGADTQYF. CDR3 coding DNA: TGTGCCAGCAGCTTAGGACAGGGAGCAGATACGCAGTATTTT.

The chain recombines TRBV7-9 with TRBJ1-2; no reliable D call. In germline, CDR1 is SEHNR, CDR2 FQNEAQ (reference sequence). The V and J ends lost 2 bases and 3 bases respectively, with 13 bases between them. CDR3 length: 15 amino acids. CDR3: CASSLTAGIYYGYTF. The DNA for the CDR3 is TGTGCCAGCAGCTTAACGGCGGGGATTTACTATGGCTACACCTTC.

The chain couples TRBV27 to TRBJ2-2; TRBD2 is a possible D gene (5 bases). This CDR3 is built from 16 residues. Germline V gene data show CDR1 as MNHEY and CDR2 as SMNVEV (reference sequence). V shed 6 bases and J shed 4 bases, with 18 bases lying between them. CDR3 sequence: CASSRGGGLGTGELFF. CDR3 nucleotides: TGTGCCAGCAGCCGAGGAGGTGGGCTGGGCACCGGGGAGCTGTTTTTT.

This clone was detected only once. V usage is TRBV25-1 and J usage is TRBJ1-4; perhaps TRBD1 as D (5 bases). The CDR3 extends over 14 amino acids. The V gene lost 2 bases and the J gene lost 8 bases, with 12 bases spanning the gap. CDR1 and CDR2 from the germline V gene are MGHDK and SYGVNS. The CDR3 nucleotides read TGTGCCAGCAGTGAAGGAGGGGAGGGGGAAAAACTGTTTTTT. Translating gives CASSEGGEGEKLFF.

The chain's CDR3 is CAISESPLMDRPYEQYF. CDR3 nucleotide sequence: TGTGCCATCAGTGAGTCGCCCCTTATGGACAGGCCCTACGAGCAGTACTTC. This chain links TRBV10-3 with TRBJ2-7; 7 bases agree with TRBD1. Germline CDR1 ENHRY, CDR2 SYGVKD. The CDR3 sequence is 17 residues long. V lost 0 bases to trimming and J lost 2 bases; unmatched junction nucleotides: 10.

The chain is built from TRBV7-9 and TRBJ2-6; TRBD2 is a possible D gene (6 bases). The germline V gene has CDR1 SEHNR and CDR2 FQNEAQ (reference sequence). The CDR3 is made up of 18 amino acids. Trimming pared 5 bases from V and 0 bases from J, leaving 17 bases between. This chain's CDR3 is CASSRPPGGNSGANVLTF. The DNA for the CDR3 is TGTGCCAGCAGCCGACCCCCCGGGGGAAACTCTGGGGCCAACGTCCTGACTTTC.

The genes are TRBV21-1 and TRBJ2-1; the table's D gene call, TRBD1, was not cross checked with the DNA. TRBV21-1 is marked as a pseudogene. The CDR3 spans 15 residues. The CDR3 is CASSKRGTVNNEQFF. CDR3 sequence (DNA): TGTGCCAGCAGCAAACGGGGGACAGTTAACAATGAGCAGTTCTTC.

The chain carries TRBV6-5 and TRBJ2-1; perhaps TRBD1 as D (6 bases). The V and J ends lost 0 bases and 6 bases respectively, with 15 bases between them. Germline-derived CDR1 and CDR2 are MNHEY and SVGAGI. CDR3 length: 16 residues. CDR3 region: CASSYSIPGASNEQFF. In DNA form, the CDR3 reads TGTGCCAGCAGTTACTCGATTCCAGGGGCCTCCAATGAGCAGTTCTTC.

The chain links TRBV7-2 to TRBJ1-2; 10 bases fit TRBD1. Germline V CDR1 and CDR2: SGHTA, FQGNSA. This CDR3 has 16 residues. J lost 3 bases, V lost 5 bases, and 9 bases had no gene match. CDR3 amino acids: CASSRSLGQGYYGYTF. As DNA, the CDR3 is TGTGCCAGCAGCCGGTCCTTGGGACAGGGGTACTATGGCTACACCTTC. Looking up the rest from reference TRBV7-2 and TRBJ1-2 gives the full variable domain: GAGVSQSPSNKVTEKGKDVELRCDPISGHTALYWYRQSLGQGLEFLIYFQGNSAPDKSGLPSDRFSAERTGGSVSTLTIQRTQQEDSAVYLCASSRSLGQGYYGYTFGSGTRLTVV.

The chain joins TRBV7-3 to TRBJ1-3; TRBD1 matches at 11 bases. The CDR3 is made up of 16 amino acids. Germline V gives CDR1 SGHTA, CDR2 FQGTGA. J lost 4 bases, V lost 4 bases, and 6 bases had no gene match. In DNA, the CDR3 is TGTGCCAGCAGCTCCGGACAGGGGGCGGCCGGAAACACCATATATTTT. As protein: CASSSGQGAAGNTIYF.

The chain combines TRBV6-5 with TRBJ2-7; D may be TRBD1 (5 bases). This CDR3 is built from 14 residues. Germline V gives CDR1 MNHEY, CDR2 SVGAGI. V dropped 0 bases and J dropped 6 bases, with 12 bases sitting between them. CDR3 loop: CASSYSILGPEQYF. In DNA, the CDR3 is TGTGCCAGCAGTTACTCGATTCTGGGGCCCGAGCAGTACTTC.

The V call is TRBV29-1, the J call TRBJ1-1; D gene ambiguous. With 0 bases removed from V and 0 bases from J, the gap between germline ends came to 5 bases. Germline CDR1 SQVTM, CDR2 ANQGSEA. CDR3 length: 13 residues. CDR3 DNA sequence: TGCAGCGTTGAAGACTCCTTGAACACTGAAGCTTTCTTT. The encoded protein is CSVEDSLNTEAFF.

V usage is TRBV20-1 and J usage is TRBJ2-7; D unclear. The germline V gene has CDR1 DFQATT and CDR2 SNEGSKA (reference sequence). The CDR3 contains 11 residues. Trimming left V 6 bases short and J 3 bases short, with 9 bases between. CDR3 region: CSAYADYEQYF. CDR3 in DNA: TGCAGTGCCTACGCGGACTACGAGCAGTACTTC.

The J gene is TRBJ2-7, the V gene TRBV7-2, with a possible D match to TRBD1 (6 bases). The CDR3 covers 12 residues. Looked up from germline, CDR1 is SGHTA and CDR2 is FQGNSA. Trimming removed 6 bases at V and 1 base at J, with 7 bases between. CDR3 residues: CASRQGSYEQYF. Written as DNA, the CDR3 is TGTGCCAGCAGGCAGGGGTCCTACGAGCAGTACTTC. The full variable domain, its missing parts supplied by reference TRBV7-2 and TRBJ2-7, is GAGVSQSPSNKVTEKGKDVELRCDPISGHTALYWYRQSLGQGLEFLIYFQGNSAPDKSGLPSDRFSAERTGGSVSTLTIQRTQQEDSAVYLCASRQGSYEQYFGPGTRLTVT.

Comment on this clone: At one of its ends the junction is not consistent with the germline gene, which may arise from a read error. The chain is built from TRBV7-7 and TRBJ2-7; TRBD1 is a possible D gene (6 bases). CDR1 is SSHAT, CDR2 FNYEAQ, per germline (reference sequence). This CDR3 is 17 amino acids long. CDR3 nucleotide sequence: TGTGCTAGCAGCTTGGGCAGGGGAAGGAGACTTCCCTACGAGCAGTACTTC. This sequence encodes CASSLGRGRRLPYEQYF.